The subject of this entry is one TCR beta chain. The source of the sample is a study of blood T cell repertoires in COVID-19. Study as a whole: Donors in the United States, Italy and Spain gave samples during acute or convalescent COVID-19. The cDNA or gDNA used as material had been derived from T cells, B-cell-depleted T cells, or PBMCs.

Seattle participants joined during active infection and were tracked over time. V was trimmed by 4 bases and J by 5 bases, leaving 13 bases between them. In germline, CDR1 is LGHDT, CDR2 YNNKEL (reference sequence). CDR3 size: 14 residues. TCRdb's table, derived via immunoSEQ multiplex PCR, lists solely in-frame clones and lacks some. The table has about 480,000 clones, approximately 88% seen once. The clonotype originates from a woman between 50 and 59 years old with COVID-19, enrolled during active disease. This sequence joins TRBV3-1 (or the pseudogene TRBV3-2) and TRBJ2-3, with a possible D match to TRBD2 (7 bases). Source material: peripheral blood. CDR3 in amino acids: CASSRGGGGDTQYF. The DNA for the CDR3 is TGTGCCAGCAGCCGGGGGGGCGGGGGAGATACGCAGTATTTT.